The clone carrying this TCR beta chain was detected many times. TCRdb ran MiXCR on the PCR reads and lists one entry per CDR3 protein. Here the sample spans around 20,000 distinct CDR3 sequences, 35% to 50% being singletons. The sample comes from a study of tumor-infiltrating lymphocytes in oesophageal squamous cell carcinoma. Sequenced material: esophageal tumor tissue. The sequence was obtained from a male donor with esophageal squamous cell carcinoma.

The chain's CDR3 is CASSRDAQETQYF. For the CDR3, the DNA is TGTGCCAGCAGCCGGGACGCCCAAGAGACCCAGTACTTC. The chain combines TRBV2 with TRBJ2-5, with D perhaps being TRBD1 or TRBD2 (5 bases each). The CDR3 contains 13 residues. V was trimmed by 6 bases and J by 1 base, leaving 9 bases between them. Per the germline V gene, CDR1 is SNHLY and CDR2 is FYNNEI. The variable domain in full, with the rest retrieved from reference TRBV2 and TRBJ2-5, is EPEVTQTPSHQVTQMGQEVILRCVPISNHLYFYWYRQILGQKVEFLVSFYNNEISEKSEIFDDQFSVERPDGSNFTLKIRSTKLEDSAMYFCASSRDAQETQYFGPGTRLLVL.